The T cell receptor beta chain under discussion was sequenced for a study of tumor-infiltrating lymphocytes in primary liver carcinoma. Study background: Stage T1-T3 N0M0 tumors measured roughly 4 to 11 cm at most.

TCR beta cDNA was reverse-transcribed from 500 to 550 ng of total RNA. The reaction used a constant-region primer and ProtoScript II reverse transcriptase. Libraries for TCR beta were built through three nested multiplex PCR rounds, which together made up a slightly modified ARM-PCR procedure. MiXCR was run by TCRdb on the multiplex PCR reads, yielding one entry per CDR3 protein. Of some 180,000 distinct CDR3 sequences listed, 50% to 75% are singletons. In addition to blood RNA drawn from unsorted whole blood, germline DNA was extracted. Around 3.7 milliliters of peripheral blood were collected before surgery. This clonotype occurred a few times. Its antigen is undetermined. Study results and limitations: Blood's top-250-clone fraction was significantly lower than that of tumors (p = 0.039).

Sequences were obtained from peripheral blood. The source is a man aged 35-49 years with primary liver carcinoma and hepatitis B virus infection.

This CDR3 reads CASSPTSGGTSSYNEQFF. DNA of the CDR3: TGTGCCAGCAGCCCAACTAGCGGGGGGACTAGCTCCTACAATGAGCAGTTCTTC. The rearrangement joins TRBV6-2 or TRBV6-3 to TRBJ2-1; 12 positions match TRBD2. Germline V gene lookup returns CDR1 MNHEY and CDR2 SVGEGT. V lost 6 bases and J lost 0; bases outside the gene matches: 9. The CDR3 sequence is 18 residues long.